The clone carrying this TCR beta chain was counted only a few times. These data come from a study of T cell repertoires in cytomegalovirus infection. MiXCR was run by TCRdb on the reads, yielding one entry per CDR3 protein. Of around 490,000 distinct CDR3 sequences listed, about 30% were seen once; the top ten hold less than 15%. CDR1 and CDR2 (germline): SGHRS, YFSETQ. The V end was cut by 1 base, the J end by 9 bases, with 14 bases between. This CDR3 contains 15 residues. The V call is TRBV5-1, the J call TRBJ1-6; D perhaps matches TRBD1 (6 bases). The sequenced material came from PBMCs. The sequence was obtained from a human donor in good health (CMV status not recorded). Some clones in this sample may be carry-over from other donors' samples. CDR3 in DNA: TGCGCCAGCAGCTTGTCTGGGACAAGCGGTTCACCCCTCCACTTT. Its protein is CASSLSGTSGSPLHF.